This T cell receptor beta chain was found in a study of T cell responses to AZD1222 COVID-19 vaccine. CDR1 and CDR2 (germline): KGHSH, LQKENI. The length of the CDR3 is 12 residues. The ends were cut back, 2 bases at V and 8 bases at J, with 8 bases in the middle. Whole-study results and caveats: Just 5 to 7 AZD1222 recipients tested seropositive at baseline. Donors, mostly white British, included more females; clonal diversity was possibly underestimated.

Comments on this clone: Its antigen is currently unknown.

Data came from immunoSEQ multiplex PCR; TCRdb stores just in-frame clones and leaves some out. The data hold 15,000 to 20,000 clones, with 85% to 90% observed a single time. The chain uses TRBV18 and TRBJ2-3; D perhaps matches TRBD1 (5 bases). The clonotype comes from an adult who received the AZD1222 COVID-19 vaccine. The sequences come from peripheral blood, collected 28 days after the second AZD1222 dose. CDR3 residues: CASSPGDSTQYF. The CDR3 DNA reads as TGTGCCAGCTCACCAGGAGACAGTACGCAGTATTTT.